These T cell receptor beta chains were read from a single sample in a study of early T cells in non-severe SARS-CoV-2 infection. TCRdb called the 5' RACE reads again in MiXCR, with one record for every CDR3 protein. The repertoire consists of around 77,000 distinct CDR3 sequences, with approximately 5% occurring once and the leading ten covering about 7%. This specimen consisted of whole blood, obtained at baseline. Receptors were obtained from an adult who was a healthcare worker with PCR-confirmed SARS-CoV-2 infection or an uninfected control (not recorded which). The CDR3 runs from the conserved cysteine through the conserved F or W. A D gene is named only where the DNA matches it firmly. Expanded clones get a size class; other rows say once, few or many, or leave the size out.

d_gene	v_gene	abundance	j_gene	CDR3aa	CDR3nt
-	TRBV24-1	many	TRBJ2-5	CATSAVATRRETQYF	TGTGCCACCAGTGCGGTAGCGACCCGGAGGGAGACCCAGTACTTC
-	TRBV28	many	TRBJ1-5	CASRIEAPRGQPQHF	TGTGCCAGCCGGATCGAAGCCCCTCGAGGTCAGCCCCAGCATTTT
TRBD2	TRBV7-2	many	TRBJ2-3	CASSWGTSGRDTQYF	TGTGCCAGCAGCTGGGGGACTAGCGGTAGGGATACGCAGTATTTT
TRBD2	TRBV14	few	TRBJ2-7	CASSLLAGEPVNF	TGTGCCAGCAGCCTACTAGCGGGAGAGCCTGTAAACTTC
TRBD2	TRBV24-1	many	TRBJ2-1	CATSDFSSGSYEQFF	TGTGCCACCAGTGATTTTTCTAGCGGGAGCTATGAGCAGTTCTTC
TRBD1	TRBV7-9	-	TRBJ2-4	CASSSLTGTGAKRGYF	TGTGCCAGCAGCTCTTTAACCGGGACAGGGGCCAAACGGGGGTACTTC
-	TRBV10-3	many	TRBJ1-1	CAISVDSTNFEAFF	TGTGCCATCAGTGTCGACAGTACCAATTTTGAAGCTTTCTTT
-	TRBV6-5	-	TRBJ1-3	CASSESGNTIYF	TGTGCCAGCAGCGAGTCGGGAAACACCATATATTTT
-	TRBV5-6	many	TRBJ2-7	CASSASETAPDEQYF	TGTGCCAGCAGCGCGTCGGAGACTGCACCTGACGAGCAGTACTTC
-	TRBV9	-	TRBJ2-1	CASSARGGTNNEQFF	TGTGCCAGCAGCGCTAGAGGAGGTACAAACAATGAGCAGTTCTTC
TRBD2	TRBV7-7	many	TRBJ2-2	CASSLLAGGSGELFF	TGTGCCAGCAGCTTATTAGCGGGCGGGTCCGGGGAGCTGTTTTTT
-	TRBV18	few	TRBJ1-2	CASSPKEYYGYTF	TGTGCCAGCTCACCGAAAGAATACTATGGCTACACCTTC
-	TRBV6-5	many	TRBJ1-2	CASSYSTTQRGDYTF	TGTGCCAGCAGTTACTCGACCACCCAGCGGGGCGACTACACCTTC
-	TRBV5-6	few	TRBJ2-2	CASTITRGGELFF	TGTGCCAGCACCATTACCCGGGGCGGGGAGCTGTTTTTT
TRBD1	TRBV7-9	-	TRBJ1-6	CASSLPGQGSPLHF	TGTGCCAGCAGCTTACCCGGACAGGGGTCACCCCTCCACTTT
TRBD1	TRBV19	many	TRBJ2-5	CASSPSRTGEETQYF	TGTGCCAGTAGTCCCTCCAGGACAGGGGAAGAGACCCAGTACTTC
-	TRBV7-2	many	TRBJ2-2	CASSLGPSGTGELFF	TGTGCCAGCAGCTTAGGCCCCTCCGGGACCGGGGAGCTGTTTTTT